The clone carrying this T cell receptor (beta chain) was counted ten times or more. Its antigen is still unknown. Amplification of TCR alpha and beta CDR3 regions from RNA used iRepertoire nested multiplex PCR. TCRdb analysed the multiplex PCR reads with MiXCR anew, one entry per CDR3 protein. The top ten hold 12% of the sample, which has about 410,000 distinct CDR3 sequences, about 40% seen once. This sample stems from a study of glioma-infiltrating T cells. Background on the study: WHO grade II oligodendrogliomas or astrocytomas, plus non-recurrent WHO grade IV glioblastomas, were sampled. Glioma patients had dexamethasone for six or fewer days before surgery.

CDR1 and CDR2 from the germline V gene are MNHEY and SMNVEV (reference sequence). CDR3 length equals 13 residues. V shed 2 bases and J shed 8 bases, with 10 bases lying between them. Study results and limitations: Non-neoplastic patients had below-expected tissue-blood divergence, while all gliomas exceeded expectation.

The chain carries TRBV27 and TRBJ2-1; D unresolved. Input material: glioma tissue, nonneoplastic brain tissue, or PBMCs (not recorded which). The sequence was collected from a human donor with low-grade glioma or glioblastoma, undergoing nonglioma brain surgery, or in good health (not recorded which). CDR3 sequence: CASSLGVAYEQFF. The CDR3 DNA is TGTGCCAGCAGTTTAGGGGTAGCTTATGAGCAGTTCTTC.